This T cell receptor beta chain was observed in a study of T-cell reconstitution after alpha-beta-depleted transplantation in children. Whole-study findings and limits: Where some patients showed high TCRbeta diversity at day 60, it came from recipient T cells and thymic progenitors that had survived. From newly produced T cells came most of the T-cell counts and diversity one year after transplant.

Germline V CDR1 and CDR2: DFQATT, SNEGSKA (reference sequence). The CDR3 sequence is 13 residues long. The V gene lost 5 bases and the J gene lost 0 bases, with 11 bases spanning the gap. In its sample, this clonotype was seen many times. Its specificity is unknown. The TCRbeta library incorporated unique molecular identifiers. TCRdb reprocessed the PCR reads with MiXCR, giving one entry per CDR3 protein. The sample includes a few hundred thousand distinct CDR3 sequences, roughly 7.1% of them seen just once. The TCR sequence derives from a boy between 2 and 10 years old with acute lymphoblastic leukemia, due to receive a stem cell transplant. Specimen: PBMCs, collected before TCRalphabeta/CD19-depleted stem cell transplant. This chain uses TRBV20-1 with TRBJ2-7; perhaps TRBD2 as D (6 bases). The CDR3 loop reads CSALAESSYEQYF. Here the CDR3 DNA reads TGCAGTGCTTTAGCGGAAAGCTCCTACGAGCAGTACTTC.